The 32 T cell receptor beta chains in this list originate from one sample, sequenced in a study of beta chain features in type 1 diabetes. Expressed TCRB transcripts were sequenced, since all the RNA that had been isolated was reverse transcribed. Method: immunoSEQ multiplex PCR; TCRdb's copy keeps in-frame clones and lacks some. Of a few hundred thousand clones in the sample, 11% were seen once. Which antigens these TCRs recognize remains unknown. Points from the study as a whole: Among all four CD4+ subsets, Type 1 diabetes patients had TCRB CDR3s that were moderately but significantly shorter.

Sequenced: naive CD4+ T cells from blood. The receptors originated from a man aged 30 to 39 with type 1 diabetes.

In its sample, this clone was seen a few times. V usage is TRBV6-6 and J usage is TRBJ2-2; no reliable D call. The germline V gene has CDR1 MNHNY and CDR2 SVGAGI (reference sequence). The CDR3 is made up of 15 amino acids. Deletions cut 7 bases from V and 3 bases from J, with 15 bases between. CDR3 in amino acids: CASTDGLMDTGELFF. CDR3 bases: TGTGCCAGCACCGACGGGTTGATGGACACCGGGGAGCTGTTTTTT.

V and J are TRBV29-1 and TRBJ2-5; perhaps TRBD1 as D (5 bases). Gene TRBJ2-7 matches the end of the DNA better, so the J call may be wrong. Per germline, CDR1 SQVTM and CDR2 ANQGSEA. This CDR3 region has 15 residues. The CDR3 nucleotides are TGCAGCGTTGATTTAGGATTGCAGGGAAACTACGAGCAGTACTTC. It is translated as CSVDLGLQGNYEQYF.

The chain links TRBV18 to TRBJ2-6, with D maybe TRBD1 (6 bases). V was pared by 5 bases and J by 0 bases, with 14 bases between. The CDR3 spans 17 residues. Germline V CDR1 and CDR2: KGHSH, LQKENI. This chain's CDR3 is CASSAVQGPSGANVLTF. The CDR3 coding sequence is TGTGCCAGCTCAGCTGTACAGGGCCCCTCTGGGGCCAACGTCCTGACTTTC.

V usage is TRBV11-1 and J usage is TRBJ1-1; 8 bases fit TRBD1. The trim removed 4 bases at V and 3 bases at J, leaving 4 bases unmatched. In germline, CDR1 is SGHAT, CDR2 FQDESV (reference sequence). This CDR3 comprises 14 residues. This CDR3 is CASSSGTGDTEAFF. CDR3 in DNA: TGTGCCAGCAGCTCTGGGACAGGTGACACTGAAGCTTTCTTT.

In nucleotides, the CDR3 is TGTGCCAGCAGCTTAGGACAGGGCCCGATAGAGACCCAGTACTTC. Amino acid sequence: CASSLGQGPIETQYF. V and J are TRBV7-9 and TRBJ2-5; 7 nucleotides agree with TRBD1. V shed 1 base and J 4 bases; nucleotides not matched to a gene: 6. The CDR3 has 15 residues. Germline V gene data show CDR1 as SEHNR and CDR2 as FQNEAQ (reference sequence).

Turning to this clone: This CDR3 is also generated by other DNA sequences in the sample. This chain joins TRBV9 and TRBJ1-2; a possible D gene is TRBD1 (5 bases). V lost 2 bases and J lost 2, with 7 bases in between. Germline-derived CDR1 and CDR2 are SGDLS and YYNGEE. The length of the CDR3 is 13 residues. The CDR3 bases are TGTGCCAGCAGCGTCCAGGGAAACTATGGCTACACCTTC. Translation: CASSVQGNYGYTF.

CDR3 DNA sequence: TGTGCCATCAGTACAGGGGTTGTCGAAGAGCAGTTCTTC. Protein: CAISTGVVEEQFF. The rearrangement uses TRBV10-3 and TRBJ2-1, with 7 bases identical to TRBD1. Germline V gene data show CDR1 as ENHRY and CDR2 as SYGVKD. Trimming removed 5 bases from V and 10 bases from J; junction bases left unmatched: 8. CDR3 length: 13 amino acids.

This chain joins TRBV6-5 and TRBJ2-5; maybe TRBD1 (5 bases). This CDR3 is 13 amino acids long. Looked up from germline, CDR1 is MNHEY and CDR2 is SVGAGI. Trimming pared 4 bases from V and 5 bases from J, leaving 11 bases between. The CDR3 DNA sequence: TGTGCCAGCAGTTTTTCAGGGCGGGAGACCCAGTACTTC. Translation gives CASSFSGRETQYF.

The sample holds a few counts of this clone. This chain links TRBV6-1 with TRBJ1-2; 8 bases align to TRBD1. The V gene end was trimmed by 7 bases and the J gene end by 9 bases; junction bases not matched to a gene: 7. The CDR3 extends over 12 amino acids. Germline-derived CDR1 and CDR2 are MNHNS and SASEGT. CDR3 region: CASTGQGRSYTF. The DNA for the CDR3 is TGTGCCAGCACCGGACAGGGTAGGAGCTACACCTTC.

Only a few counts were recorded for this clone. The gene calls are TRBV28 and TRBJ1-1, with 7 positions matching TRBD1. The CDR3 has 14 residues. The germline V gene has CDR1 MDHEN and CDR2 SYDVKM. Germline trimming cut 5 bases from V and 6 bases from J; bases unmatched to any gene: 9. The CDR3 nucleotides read TGTGCCAGCAGTCAGCTCGACAGGGTGGCTGAAGCTTTCTTT. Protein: CASSQLDRVAEAFF.

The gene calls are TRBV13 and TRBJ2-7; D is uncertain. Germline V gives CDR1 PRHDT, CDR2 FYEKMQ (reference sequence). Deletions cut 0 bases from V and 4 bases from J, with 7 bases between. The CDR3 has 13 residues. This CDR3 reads CASSLGQSYEQYF. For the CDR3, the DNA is TGTGCCAGCAGCTTAGGGCAGTCTTACGAGCAGTACTTC. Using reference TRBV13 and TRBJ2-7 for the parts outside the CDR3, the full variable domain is AAGVIQSPRHLIKEKRETATLKCYPIPRHDTVYWYQQGPGQDPQFLISFYEKMQSDKGSIPDRFSAQQFSDYHSELNMSSLELGDSALYFCASSLGQSYEQYFGPGTRLTVT.

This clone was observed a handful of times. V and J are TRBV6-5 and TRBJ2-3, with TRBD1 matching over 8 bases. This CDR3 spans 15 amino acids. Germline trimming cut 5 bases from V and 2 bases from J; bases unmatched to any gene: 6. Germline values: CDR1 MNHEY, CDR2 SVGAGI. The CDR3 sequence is CASSLGQGNTDTQYF. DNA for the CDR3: TGTGCCAGCAGTCTAGGACAGGGAAACACAGATACGCAGTATTTT.

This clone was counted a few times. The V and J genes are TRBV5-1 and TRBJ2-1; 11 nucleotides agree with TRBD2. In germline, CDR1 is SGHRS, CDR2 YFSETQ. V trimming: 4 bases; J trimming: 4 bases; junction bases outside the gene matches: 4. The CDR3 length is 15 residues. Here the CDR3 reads CASSPTSGGYNEQFF. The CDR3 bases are TGCGCCAGCAGCCCCACTAGCGGGGGTTACAATGAGCAGTTCTTC.

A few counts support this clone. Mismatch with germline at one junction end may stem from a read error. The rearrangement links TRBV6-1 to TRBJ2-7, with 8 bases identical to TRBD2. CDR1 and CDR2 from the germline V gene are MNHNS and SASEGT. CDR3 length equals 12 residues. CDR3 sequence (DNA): TGTGCCAGCAGTTTCGGGGCGGTCGGGGGGGACTTC. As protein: CASSFGAVGGDF.

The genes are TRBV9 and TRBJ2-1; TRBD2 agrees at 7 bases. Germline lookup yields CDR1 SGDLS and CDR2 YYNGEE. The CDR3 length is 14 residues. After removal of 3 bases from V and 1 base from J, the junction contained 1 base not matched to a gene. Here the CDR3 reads CASSASGSYNEQFF. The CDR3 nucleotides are TGTGCCAGCAGCGCTAGCGGTTCCTACAATGAGCAGTTCTTC.

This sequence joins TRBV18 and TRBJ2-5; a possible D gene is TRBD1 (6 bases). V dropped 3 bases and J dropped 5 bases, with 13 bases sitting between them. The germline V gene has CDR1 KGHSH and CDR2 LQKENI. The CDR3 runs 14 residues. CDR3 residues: CASSPPSGDETQYF. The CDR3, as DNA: TGTGCCAGCTCACCCCCCTCAGGGGACGAGACCCAGTACTTC.

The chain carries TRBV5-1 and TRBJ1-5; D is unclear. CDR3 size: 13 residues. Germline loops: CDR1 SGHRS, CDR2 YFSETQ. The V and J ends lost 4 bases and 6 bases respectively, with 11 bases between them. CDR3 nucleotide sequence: TGCGCCAGCAGCCCAGATCCGGGTCAGCCCCAGCATTTT. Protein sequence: CASSPDPGQPQHF.

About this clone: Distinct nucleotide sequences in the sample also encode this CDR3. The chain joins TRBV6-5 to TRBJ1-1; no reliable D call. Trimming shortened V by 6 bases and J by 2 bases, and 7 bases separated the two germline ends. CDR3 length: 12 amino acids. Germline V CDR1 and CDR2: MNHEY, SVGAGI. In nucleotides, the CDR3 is TGTGCCAGCAGAAGACAAAACACTGAAGCTTTCTTT. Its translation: CASRRQNTEAFF.

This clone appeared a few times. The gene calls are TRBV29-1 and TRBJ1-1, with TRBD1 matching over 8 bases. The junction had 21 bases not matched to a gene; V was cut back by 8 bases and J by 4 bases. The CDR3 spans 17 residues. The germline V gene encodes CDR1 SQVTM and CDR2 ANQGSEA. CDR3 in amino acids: CSLPPGLWTGRCTEAFF. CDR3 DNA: TGCAGCCTCCCCCCGGGTTTGTGGACAGGGCGGTGCACTGAAGCTTTCTTT.

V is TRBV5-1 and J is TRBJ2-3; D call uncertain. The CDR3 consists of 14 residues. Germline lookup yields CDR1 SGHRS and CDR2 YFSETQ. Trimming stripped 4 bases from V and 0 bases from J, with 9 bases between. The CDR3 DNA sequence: TGCGCCAGCAGCACAGCCTCTAGCACAGATACGCAGTATTTT. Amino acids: CASSTASSTDTQYF.

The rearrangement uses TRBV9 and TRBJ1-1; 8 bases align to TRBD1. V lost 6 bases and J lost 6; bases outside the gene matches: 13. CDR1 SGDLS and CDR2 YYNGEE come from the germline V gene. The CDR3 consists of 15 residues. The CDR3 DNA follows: TGTGCCAGCAACGCCGATCCAGGGGGCTGGGCTGAAGCTTTCTTT. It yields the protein CASNADPGGWAEAFF.

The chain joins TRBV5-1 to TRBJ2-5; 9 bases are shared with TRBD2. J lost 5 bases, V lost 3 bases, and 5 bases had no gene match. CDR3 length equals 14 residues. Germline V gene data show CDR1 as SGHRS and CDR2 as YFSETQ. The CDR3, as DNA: TGCGCCAGCAGCTCCGAGCGGGGGGACGAGACCCAGTACTTC. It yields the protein CASSSERGDETQYF. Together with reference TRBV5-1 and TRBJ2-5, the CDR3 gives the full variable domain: KAGVTQTPRYLIKTRGQQVTLSCSPISGHRSVSWYQQTPGQGLQFLFEYFSETQRNKGNFPGRFSGRQFSNSRSEMNVSTLELGDSALYLCASSSERGDETQYFGPGTRLLVL.

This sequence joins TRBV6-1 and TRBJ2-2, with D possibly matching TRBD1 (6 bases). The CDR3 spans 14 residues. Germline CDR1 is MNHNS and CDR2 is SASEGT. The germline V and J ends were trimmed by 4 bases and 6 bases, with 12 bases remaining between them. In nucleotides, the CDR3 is TGTGCCAGCAGTGCTCAGGGGACGGCCGGGGAGCTGTTTTTT. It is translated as CASSAQGTAGELFF.

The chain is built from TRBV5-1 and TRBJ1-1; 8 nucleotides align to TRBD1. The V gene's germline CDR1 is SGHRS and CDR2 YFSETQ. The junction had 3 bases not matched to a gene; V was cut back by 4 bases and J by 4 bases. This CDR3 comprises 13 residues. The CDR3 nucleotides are TGCGCCAGCAGCAACGGACAGGGCACTGAAGCTTTCTTT. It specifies CASSNGQGTEAFF.

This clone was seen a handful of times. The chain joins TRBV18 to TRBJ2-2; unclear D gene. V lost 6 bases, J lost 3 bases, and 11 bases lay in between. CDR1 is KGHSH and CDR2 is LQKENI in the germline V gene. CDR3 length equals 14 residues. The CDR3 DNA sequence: TGTGCCAGCTCCGAATTCACGGACACCGGGGAGCTGTTTTTT. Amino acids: CASSEFTDTGELFF.

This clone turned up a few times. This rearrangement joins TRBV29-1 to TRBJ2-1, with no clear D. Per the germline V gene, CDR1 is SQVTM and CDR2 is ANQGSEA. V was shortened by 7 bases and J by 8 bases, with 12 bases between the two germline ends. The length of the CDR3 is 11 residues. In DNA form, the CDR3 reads TGCAGCGCCAGGCAGAACGATGAGCAGTTCTTC. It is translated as CSARQNDEQFF.

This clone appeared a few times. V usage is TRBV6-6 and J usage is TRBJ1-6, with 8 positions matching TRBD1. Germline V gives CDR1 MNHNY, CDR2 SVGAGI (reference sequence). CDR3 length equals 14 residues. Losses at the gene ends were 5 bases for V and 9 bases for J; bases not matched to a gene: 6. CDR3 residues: CASSPRQGSSPLHF. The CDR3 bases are TGTGCCAGCAGTCCCCGACAGGGGAGTTCACCCCTCCACTTT.

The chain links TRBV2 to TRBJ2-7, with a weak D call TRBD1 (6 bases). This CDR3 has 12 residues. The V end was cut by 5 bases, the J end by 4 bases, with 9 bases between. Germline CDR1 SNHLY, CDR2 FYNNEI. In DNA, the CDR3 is TGTGCCAGCAGTTTAGACAGGTACGAGCAGTACTTC. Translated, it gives CASSLDRYEQYF.

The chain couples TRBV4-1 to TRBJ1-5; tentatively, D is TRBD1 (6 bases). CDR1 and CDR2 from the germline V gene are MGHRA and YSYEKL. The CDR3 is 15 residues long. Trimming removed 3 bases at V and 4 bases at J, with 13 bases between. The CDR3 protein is CASSQTGHLNQPQHF. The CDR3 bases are TGCGCCAGCAGCCAGACGGGACACCTAAATCAGCCCCAGCATTTT.

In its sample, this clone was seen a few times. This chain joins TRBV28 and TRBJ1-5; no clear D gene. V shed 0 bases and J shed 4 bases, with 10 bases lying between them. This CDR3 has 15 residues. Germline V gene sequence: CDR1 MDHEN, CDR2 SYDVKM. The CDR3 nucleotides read TGTGCCAGCAGTTTATGGTTGGGCGGGAATCAGCCCCAGCATTTT. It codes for CASSLWLGGNQPQHF.

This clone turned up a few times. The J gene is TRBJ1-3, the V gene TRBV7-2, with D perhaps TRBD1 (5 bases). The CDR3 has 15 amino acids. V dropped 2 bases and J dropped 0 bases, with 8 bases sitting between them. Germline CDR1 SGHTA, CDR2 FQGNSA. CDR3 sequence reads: CASSLRQSSGNTIYF. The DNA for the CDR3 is TGTGCCAGCAGCTTAAGACAGTCCTCTGGAAACACCATATATTTT.

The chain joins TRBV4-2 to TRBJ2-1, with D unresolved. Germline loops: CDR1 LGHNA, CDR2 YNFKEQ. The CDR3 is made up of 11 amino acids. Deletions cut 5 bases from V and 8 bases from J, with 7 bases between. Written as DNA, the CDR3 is TGTGCCAGCAGCTTCCAATATGAGCAGTTCTTC. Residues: CASSFQYEQFF.